These 25 T cell receptor beta chains were all obtained from the same sample, sequenced in a study of cytomegalovirus exposure and HLA in healthy donors. PCR used 60 Vbeta primers and 13 Jbeta primers. The protocol was immunoSEQ multiplex PCR, while the TCRdb copy is restricted to in-frame clones and leaves out a portion. There are 55,000 to 80,000 clones in the sample; 65% to 80% occur only once, and over 10% lies in the top ten. The sample was PBMCs. The source is a man in his 70s in good health and CMV-seronegative.

The rearrangement joins TRBV11-2 to TRBJ2-5; TRBD1 matches 7 bases. The CDR3 length is 14 residues. Germline-derived CDR1 and CDR2 are SGHAT and FQNNGV. V lost 5 bases to trimming and J lost 5 bases; unmatched junction nucleotides: 8. The CDR3, as DNA: TGTGCCAGCAGCCTCCACAGGGGTTGGGAGACCCAGTACTTC. Translating it yields CASSLHRGWETQYF.

In this sample, this clone turned up once. At one of its ends the junction is not consistent with the germline gene, which may arise from a read error. The gene calls are TRBV2 and TRBJ2-2; tentative D call: TRBD1 (5 bases). The germline V gene has CDR1 SNHLY and CDR2 FYNNEI. There are 15 residues in the CDR3. The CDR3 DNA reads as TGTGCCAGCAGGGAAGGGGCCGCGAACACCGGGGAGCTGTTTTTT. It translates to CASREGAANTGELFF. Looking up the rest from reference TRBV2 and TRBJ2-2 gives the full variable domain: EPEVTQTPSHQVTQMGQEVILRCVPISNHLYFYWYRQILGQKVEFLVSFYNNEISEKSEIFDDQFSVERPDGSNFTLKIRSTKLEDSAMYFCASREGAANTGELFFGEGSRLTVL.

The chain uses TRBV27 and TRBJ2-7, with TRBD1 as a possible D gene (5 bases). Deletions cut 10 bases from V and 1 base from J, with 20 bases between. CDR1 and CDR2 (germline): MNHEY, SMNVEV (reference sequence). This CDR3 is built from 15 residues. CDR3 sequence (DNA): TGTGCCACCCAGTCAGGGTGGATCGGTTCCTACGAGCAGTACTTC. This translates into CATQSGWIGSYEQYF.

DNA of the CDR3: TGTGCCAGCAGGAGGACAGGGTTGTATCAGCCCCAGCATTTT. This gives the protein CASRRTGLYQPQHF. V gene TRBV6-5 combines with J gene TRBJ1-5; 8 bases line up with TRBD1. With V trimmed by 6 bases and J by 5 bases, 6 bases remained unmatched. The germline V gene encodes CDR1 MNHEY and CDR2 SVGAGI. The CDR3 is 14 residues long.

This clone was counted between two and nine times. This chain links TRBV5-1 with TRBJ2-3; 7 bases agree with TRBD1. Germline CDR1 reads SGHRS; CDR2 reads YFSETQ. The CDR3 loop spans 15 amino acids. Germline trimming cut 3 bases from V and 7 bases from J; bases unmatched to any gene: 11. CDR3 DNA sequence: TGCGCCAGCAGCTCAGCCGGGACAGAGGGGAATACGCAGTATTTT. Translating gives CASSSAGTEGNTQYF.

The rearrangement links TRBV7-2 to TRBJ1-5; D is ambiguous. The length of the CDR3 is 15 residues. The ends were cut back, 5 bases at V and 0 bases at J, with 11 bases in the middle. Germline-derived CDR1 and CDR2 are SGHTA and FQGNSA. This chain's CDR3 is CASSPPGSSNQPQHF. DNA of the CDR3: TGTGCCAGCAGCCCCCCAGGAAGTAGCAATCAGCCCCAGCATTTT.

This clone appeared once. The chain carries TRBV6-6 and TRBJ1-5; TRBD1 might be the D (6 bases). Trimming removed 2 bases from V and 7 bases from J, with 15 bases in between. The CDR3 contains 15 residues. CDR1 is MNHNY and CDR2 is SVGAGI in the germline V gene (reference sequence). CDR3 in amino acids: CASSYVGGPGQPQHF. The CDR3 DNA reads TGTGCCAGCAGTTACGTGGGGGGGCCCGGCCAGCCCCAGCATTTT.

The rearrangement links TRBV5-5 to TRBJ2-4; D might be TRBD1 (5 bases). The CDR3 covers 14 residues. The V gene lost 0 bases and the J gene lost 7 bases, with 11 bases spanning the gap. Germline CDR1 and CDR2: SGHKS and YYEKEE (reference sequence). For the CDR3, the DNA is TGTGCCAGCAGCTTGGGGACATTGACGAACATTCAGTACTTC. Protein: CASSLGTLTNIQYF.

This clone appeared once. The V gene is TRBV2, the J gene TRBJ1-1; 8 bases match TRBD1. The V and J ends lost 6 bases and 4 bases, in that order; junction bases with no gene match: 4. Germline V CDR1 and CDR2: SNHLY, FYNNEI. The CDR3 extends over 13 amino acids. This CDR3 is CASRNTGGTEAFF. The CDR3 DNA reads as TGTGCCAGCAGAAATACAGGGGGCACTGAAGCTTTCTTT.

The rearrangement joins TRBV6-5 to TRBJ2-1; 7 bases line up with TRBD2. From germline, CDR1 is MNHEY and CDR2 SVGAGI. V was pared by 5 bases and J by 6 bases, with 7 bases of the junction left unmatched. This CDR3 comprises 14 residues. The CDR3 protein is CASSRLAAGNEQFF. The CDR3 DNA reads TGTGCCAGCAGTCGGCTAGCGGCTGGCAATGAGCAGTTCTTC.

With respect to this clone: The sample holds other DNA sequences that translate to the same CDR3. The chain is built from TRBV19 and TRBJ1-6, with D uncertain. Germline V lookup: CDR1 LNHDA, CDR2 SQIVND (reference sequence). The germline V and J ends were trimmed by 6 bases and 0 bases, with 15 bases remaining between them. CDR3 length: 17 amino acids. CDR3 sequence (DNA): TGTGCCAGTAGCAAGGGAGGGCCGAGCTCCTATAATTCACCCCTCCACTTT. Translated: CASSKGGPSSYNSPLHF. The variable domain in full, completed from reference TRBV19 and TRBJ1-6, reads DGGITQSPKYLFRKEGQNVTLSCEQNLNHDAMYWYRQDPGQGLRLIYYSQIVNDFQKGDIAEGYSVSREKKESFPLTVTSAQKNPTAFYLCASSKGGPSSYNSPLHFGNGTRLTVT.

V and J are TRBV5-1 and TRBJ2-2, with TRBD1 as a possible D gene (6 bases). The CDR3 runs to 16 residues. Germline values: CDR1 SGHRS, CDR2 YFSETQ. V shed 1 base and J shed 1 base, with 11 bases lying between them. The CDR3 here is CASSLSTGMNTGELFF. CDR3 DNA sequence: TGCGCCAGCAGCTTGTCGACAGGAATGAACACCGGGGAGCTGTTTTTT.

The chain recombines TRBV6-4 with TRBJ2-1; 7 positions agree with TRBD2. CDR1 MRHNA and CDR2 SNTAGT come from the germline V gene. There are 16 residues in the CDR3. Losses at the gene ends were 4 bases for V and 0 bases for J; bases not matched to a gene: 6. The CDR3 spells CASSASGRSSYNEQFF. The CDR3 DNA reads as TGTGCCAGCAGTGCCTCCGGGAGGAGCTCCTACAATGAGCAGTTCTTC.

The chain links TRBV6-1 to TRBJ2-2; 12 nucleotides agree with TRBD2. This CDR3 spans 18 amino acids. With V trimmed by 4 bases and J by 4 bases, 10 bases remained unmatched. Germline V gene data show CDR1 as MNHNS and CDR2 as SASEGT. In nucleotides, the CDR3 is TGTGCCAGCAGTGTCCCGGGACTAGCGGGCTTCGGCACCGGGGAGCTGTTTTTT. The encoded protein is CASSVPGLAGFGTGELFF.

The V call is TRBV4-3, the J call TRBJ2-4; perhaps TRBD1 as D (6 bases). The V gene's germline CDR1 is LGHNA and CDR2 YSLEER. The CDR3 loop spans 13 amino acids. With 0 bases removed from V and 13 bases from J, the gap between germline ends came to 13 bases. Here the CDR3 DNA reads TGCGCCAGCAGCCAAGAAACTAGGGGGTTACAGTACTTC. Translating it yields CASSQETRGLQYF.

The rearrangement uses TRBV10-3 and TRBJ2-1; TRBD2 agrees at 9 bases. Germline CDR1 is ENHRY and CDR2 is SYGVKD. With 0 bases clipped from V and 5 bases from J, the junction kept 8 bases outside the gene matches. This CDR3 has 17 amino acids. The DNA of the CDR3 is TGTGCCATCAGTGAGTCTCCGACTAGCGGATATAACAATGAGCAGTTCTTC. This encodes CAISESPTSGYNNEQFF.

The chain uses TRBV9 and TRBJ2-3; 7 bases match TRBD2. V lost 0 bases to trimming and J lost 5 bases; unmatched junction nucleotides: 6. CDR1 is SGDLS, CDR2 YYNGEE, per germline. This CDR3 has 15 amino acids. The CDR3 nucleotides are TGTGCCAGCAGCGTAGTGGGGGGGGGTGGAGATACGCAGTATTTT. Translated: CASSVVGGGGDTQYF.

The V call is TRBV9, the J call TRBJ2-3; D uncertain. Trimming removed 0 bases at V and 0 bases at J, with 8 bases between. The CDR3 consists of 15 residues. Germline V gives CDR1 SGDLS, CDR2 YYNGEE. In DNA, the CDR3 is TGTGCCAGCAGCGTAGCCGTACAAAGCACAGATACGCAGTATTTT. It translates to CASSVAVQSTDTQYF.

This clone came up once. V is TRBV5-6 and J is TRBJ2-3, with 10 bases fitting TRBD1. The CDR3 extends over 17 amino acids. Trimming took 4 bases from V and 1 from J; bases not matched to a gene: 9. CDR1 SGHDT and CDR2 YYEEEE come from the germline V gene. CDR3 residues: CASSHPRGTGGTDTQYF. DNA of the CDR3: TGTGCCAGCAGCCACCCGCGCGGGACAGGGGGCACAGATACGCAGTATTTT.

The rearrangement joins TRBV15 to TRBJ2-2; 8 bases agree with TRBD2. After removal of 0 bases from V and 6 bases from J, the junction contained 6 bases not matched to a gene. CDR3 length: 16 residues. CDR1 and CDR2 (germline): LNHNV, YYDKDF (reference sequence). The chain's CDR3 is CATSRDGRGDAGELFF. CDR3 DNA sequence: TGTGCCACCAGCAGAGATGGGCGGGGGGATGCCGGGGAGCTGTTTTTT.

The V call is TRBV5-1, the J call TRBJ2-1, with a weak D call TRBD1 (5 bases). Trimming pared 3 bases from V and 4 bases from J, leaving 14 bases between. The germline gives CDR1 SGHRS, CDR2 YFSETQ. The CDR3 is 15 amino acids. The CDR3 coding sequence is TGCGCCAGCAGCTCAACAGGAGACCTATACAATGAGCAGTTCTTC. It specifies CASSSTGDLYNEQFF.

In the case of this clone: The same CDR3 is also encoded by other DNA sequences in this sample. In nucleotides, the CDR3 is TGTGCCTGGAGTGCGTACTACGAGCAGTACTTC. Encoded protein: CAWSAYYEQYF. The chain uses TRBV30 and TRBJ2-7; D not certain. CDR3 length equals 11 residues. V lost 1 base and J 3 bases, leaving 4 bases between the germline ends. Germline CDR1 is GTSNPN and CDR2 is SVGIG (reference sequence).

This chain uses TRBV6-6 with TRBJ2-7; TRBD2 matches 7 bases. V was clipped by 0 bases and J by 4 bases; unmatched bases: 9. The V gene's germline CDR1 is MNHNY and CDR2 SVGAGI (reference sequence). The CDR3 contains 16 residues. CDR3 residues: CASSYSSGRAFYEQYF. The CDR3 DNA is TGTGCCAGCAGTTACTCCTCGGGGAGGGCCTTTTACGAGCAGTACTTC.

The J gene is TRBJ1-1, the V gene TRBV9; 8 bases map to TRBD1. V shed 2 bases and J 5 bases; nucleotides not matched to a gene: 5. Germline V lookup: CDR1 SGDLS, CDR2 YYNGEE. The CDR3 contains 14 residues. This chain's CDR3 is CASSVQGAGTEAFF. The CDR3 bases are TGTGCCAGCAGCGTTCAGGGGGCCGGGACTGAAGCTTTCTTT.

This clone appeared once. This chain links TRBV7-2 with TRBJ2-3; the match to TRBD1 covers 7 bases. The CDR3 is made up of 15 amino acids. Looked up from germline, CDR1 is SGHTA and CDR2 is FQGNSA. V was pared by 5 bases and J by 4 bases, with 9 bases of the junction left unmatched. CDR3 coding DNA: TGTGCCAGCAGCAAGAGACAGGGTGGTCCAGATACGCAGTATTTT. This gives the protein CASSKRQGGPDTQYF.